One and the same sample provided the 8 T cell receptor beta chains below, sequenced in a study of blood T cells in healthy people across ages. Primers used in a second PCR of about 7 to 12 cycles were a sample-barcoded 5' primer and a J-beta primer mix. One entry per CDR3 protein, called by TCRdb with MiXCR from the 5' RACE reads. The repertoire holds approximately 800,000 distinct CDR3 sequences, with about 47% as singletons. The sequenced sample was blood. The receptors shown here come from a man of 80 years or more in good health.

The CDR3 DNA reads TGCGCCAGCAGCCAAGGCGGTCTGGGAAACATTCAGTACTTC. This codes for CASSQGGLGNIQYF. The chain combines TRBV4-1 with TRBJ2-4; no firm D call. Germline assignment: CDR1 MGHRA and CDR2 YSYEKL. The germline V and J ends were trimmed by 1 base and 6 bases, with 10 bases remaining between them. CDR3 size: 14 residues.

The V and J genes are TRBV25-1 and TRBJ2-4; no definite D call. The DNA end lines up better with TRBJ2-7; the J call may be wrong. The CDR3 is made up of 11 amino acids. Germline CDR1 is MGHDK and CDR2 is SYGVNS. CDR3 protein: CASSEANEQYF. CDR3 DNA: TGTGCCAGCAGTGAAGCTAACGAGCAGTACTTC.

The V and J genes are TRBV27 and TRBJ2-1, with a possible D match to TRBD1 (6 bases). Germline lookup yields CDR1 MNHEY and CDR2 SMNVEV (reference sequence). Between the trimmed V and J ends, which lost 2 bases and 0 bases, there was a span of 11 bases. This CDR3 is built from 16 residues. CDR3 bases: TGTGCCAGCAGTTTAGTGGGGGCGGTCTCCTACAATGAGCAGTTCTTC. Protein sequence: CASSLVGAVSYNEQFF.

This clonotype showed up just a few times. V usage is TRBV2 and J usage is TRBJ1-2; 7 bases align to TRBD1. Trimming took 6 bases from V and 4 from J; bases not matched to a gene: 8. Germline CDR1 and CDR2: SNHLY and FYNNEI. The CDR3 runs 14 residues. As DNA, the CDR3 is TGTGCCAGCAGAGGGGACAGAAACATCTATGGCTACACCTTC. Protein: CASRGDRNIYGYTF.

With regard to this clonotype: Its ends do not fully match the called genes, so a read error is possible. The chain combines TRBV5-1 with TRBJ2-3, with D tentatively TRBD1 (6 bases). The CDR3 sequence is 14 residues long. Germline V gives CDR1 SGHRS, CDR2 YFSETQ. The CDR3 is CARRNGQTTDTQYF. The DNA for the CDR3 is TGCGCCCGCAGAAACGGACAGACCACAGATACGCAGTATTTT.

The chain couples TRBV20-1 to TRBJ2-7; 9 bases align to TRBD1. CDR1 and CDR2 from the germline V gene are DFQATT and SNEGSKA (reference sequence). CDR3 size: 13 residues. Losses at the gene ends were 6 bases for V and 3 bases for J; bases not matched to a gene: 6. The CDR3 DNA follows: TGCAGTGCCGCCGGGACAGGGATCTACGAGCAGTACTTC. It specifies CSAAGTGIYEQYF.

The CDR3 region is CASSARASGSGEQYF. Written as DNA, the CDR3 is TGTGCCAGCAGCGCTCGGGCTAGCGGGAGTGGTGAGCAGTACTTC. The V call is TRBV7-3, the J call TRBJ2-5; 10 bases fit TRBD2. The germline CDR1 and CDR2 sequences are SGHTA and FQGTGA. The CDR3 length is 15 residues. Trimming cost V 5 bases and J 11 bases; bases outside gene matches: 14. The whole variable domain, remainder taken from reference TRBV7-3 and TRBJ2-5, is GAGVSQTPSNKVTEKGKYVELRCDPISGHTALYWYRQSLGQGPEFLIYFQGTGAADDSGLPNDRFFAVRPEGSVSTLKIQRTERGDSAVYLCASSARASGSGEQYFGPGTRLLVL.

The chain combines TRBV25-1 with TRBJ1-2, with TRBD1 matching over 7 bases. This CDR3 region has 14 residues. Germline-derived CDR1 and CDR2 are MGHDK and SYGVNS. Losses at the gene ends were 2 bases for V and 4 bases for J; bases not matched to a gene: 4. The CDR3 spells CASSEGGGSYGYTF. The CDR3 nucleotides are TGTGCCAGCAGTGAAGGAGGGGGCAGCTATGGCTACACCTTC.